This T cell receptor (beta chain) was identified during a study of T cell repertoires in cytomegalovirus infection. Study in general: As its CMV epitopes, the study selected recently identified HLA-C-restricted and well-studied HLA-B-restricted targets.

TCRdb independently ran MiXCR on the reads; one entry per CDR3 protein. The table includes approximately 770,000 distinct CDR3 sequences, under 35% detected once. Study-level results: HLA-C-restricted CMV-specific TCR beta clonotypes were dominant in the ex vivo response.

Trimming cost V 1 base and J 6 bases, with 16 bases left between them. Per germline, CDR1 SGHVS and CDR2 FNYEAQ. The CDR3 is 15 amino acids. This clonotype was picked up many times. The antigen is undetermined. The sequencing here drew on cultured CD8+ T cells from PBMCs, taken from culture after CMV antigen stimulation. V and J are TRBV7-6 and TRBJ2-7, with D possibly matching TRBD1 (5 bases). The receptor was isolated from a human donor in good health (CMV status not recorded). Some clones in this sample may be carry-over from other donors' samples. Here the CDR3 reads CASSLDAGPLREQYF. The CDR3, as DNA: TGTGCCAGCAGCTTAGATGCAGGGCCCCTACGCGAGCAGTACTTC.